The 15 T cell receptor beta chains given below trace back to one sample, sequenced in a study of T cell repertoires in cytomegalovirus infection. For these TCRs, the target antigens are not known. TCRdb re-derived calls from the reads in MiXCR, one entry per CDR3 protein. The sample has 230,000 or so distinct CDR3 sequences, roughly two fifths seen once. Sequenced here: CD8+ T cells from cultured PBMCs, sampled from culture after CMV antigen stimulation. These receptors originate from a human donor in good health (CMV status not recorded). Some clones in this sample may be carry-over from other donors' samples.

The table lists this clonotype with a few counts. The V call is TRBV7-3, the J call TRBJ2-1; D is tentatively TRBD1 or TRBD2 (6 bases each). The CDR3 is 15 amino acids. V dropped 2 bases and J dropped 9 bases, with 17 bases sitting between them. Germline V gene sequence: CDR1 SGHTA, CDR2 FQGTGA. The DNA of the CDR3 is TGTGCCAGCAGCTTACAGCGTCGGGGGCGCACTGAGCAGTTCTTC. Amino acid sequence: CASSLQRRGRTEQFF.

This clonotype has ten or more counts. The chain recombines TRBV7-8 with TRBJ2-1, with 13 bases matching TRBD2. This CDR3 comprises 17 residues. CDR1 is SGHVS, CDR2 FQNEAQ, per germline. The trim removed 5 bases at V and 0 bases at J, leaving 4 bases unmatched. The CDR3 nucleotides read TGTGCCAGCAGCCCGGGACTAGCGGGAAGCTCCTACAATGAGCAGTTCTTC. Encoded protein: CASSPGLAGSSYNEQFF.

J is TRBJ2-3 and V is TRBV2; D is unresolved. In germline, CDR1 is SNHLY, CDR2 FYNNEI. V gave up 9 bases and J gave up 0 bases, with 4 bases separating them. This CDR3 region has 11 residues. The CDR3 protein is CASISTDTQYF. In DNA form, the CDR3 reads TGTGCCAGTATAAGCACAGATACGCAGTATTTT. Together with reference TRBV2 and TRBJ2-3, the CDR3 gives the full variable domain: EPEVTQTPSHQVTQMGQEVILRCVPISNHLYFYWYRQILGQKVEFLVSFYNNEISEKSEIFDDQFSVERPDGSNFTLKIRSTKLEDSAMYFCASISTDTQYFGPGTRLTVL.

The chain couples TRBV27 to TRBJ2-5; D unresolved. Looked up from germline, CDR1 is MNHEY and CDR2 is SMNVEV (reference sequence). V was clipped by 2 bases and J by 1 base, with 8 bases between them. The CDR3 sequence is 14 residues long. The DNA of the CDR3 is TGTGCCAGCAGTTTAATCGGCAGCCAAGAGACCCAGTACTTC. Its translation: CASSLIGSQETQYF.

This clonotype was observed a handful of times. J is TRBJ1-4 and V is TRBV12-5; TRBD1 matches 8 bases. V was clipped by 7 bases and J by 1 base; unmatched bases: 26. The CDR3 spans 22 residues. Germline V lookup: CDR1 LGHNT, CDR2 FRNRAP. CDR3 loop: CASVQSQNQGAMKEETNEKLFF. CDR3 in DNA: TGTGCTAGTGTACAATCCCAAAACCAGGGGGCAATGAAGGAGGAAACTAATGAAAAACTGTTTTTT.

The J gene is TRBJ2-1, the V gene TRBV19; 7 bases are shared with TRBD2. The CDR3 is 17 residues long. In germline, CDR1 is LNHDA, CDR2 SQIVND (reference sequence). Trimming took 0 bases from V and 4 from J; bases not matched to a gene: 9. The CDR3: CASSIEVGAGDYNEQFF. In nucleotides, the CDR3 is TGTGCCAGTAGTATAGAGGTCGGGGCGGGAGATTACAATGAGCAGTTCTTC.

This rearrangement joins TRBV7-8 to TRBJ2-5; 15 bases are a match to TRBD2. This CDR3 has 19 residues. V trimming: 1 base; J trimming: 2 bases; junction bases outside the gene matches: 8. Germline lookup yields CDR1 SGHVS and CDR2 FQNEAQ. The CDR3 DNA reads as TGTGCCAGCAGCTTAGGGACTAGCGGGAGGGCCTTGGCACAAGAGACCCAGTACTTC. Its translation is CASSLGTSGRALAQETQYF.

The chain combines TRBV12-3 or TRBV12-4 with TRBJ2-7, with TRBD1 matching over 8 bases. V lost 3 bases to trimming and J lost 7 bases; unmatched junction nucleotides: 5. This CDR3 has 13 amino acids. CDR3 in amino acids: CASSFRTGYEQYF. For the CDR3, the DNA is TGTGCCAGCAGTTTTAGGACAGGGTATGAGCAGTACTTC.

The rearrangement links TRBV28 to TRBJ2-5, with 15 positions matching TRBD2. Trimming at V came to 4 bases and at J to 3 bases, leaving 3 bases not matched to a gene. The CDR3 length is 16 residues. From germline, CDR1 is MDHEN and CDR2 SYDVKM. CDR3 sequence reads: CASSSRTSGREETQYF. The CDR3 DNA sequence: TGTGCCAGCAGTTCCCGGACTAGCGGGAGGGAAGAGACCCAGTACTTC.

The J gene is TRBJ2-1, the V gene TRBV27, with 10 bases identical to TRBD2. The CDR3 loop spans 18 amino acids. V was clipped by 0 bases and J by 6 bases; unmatched bases: 11. Germline V gives CDR1 MNHEY, CDR2 SMNVEV (reference sequence). The CDR3 spells CASSLSPSGGPRGNEQFF. DNA for the CDR3: TGTGCCAGCAGTTTATCCCCTAGCGGGGGCCCTAGGGGCAATGAGCAGTTCTTC.

The chain recombines TRBV10-3 with TRBJ1-3, with D unclear. The germline V and J ends were trimmed by 4 bases and 5 bases, with 15 bases remaining between them. The germline gives CDR1 ENHRY, CDR2 SYGVKD. The CDR3 covers 15 residues. The CDR3: CAISGVRHGRNTIYF. CDR3 coding DNA: TGTGCCATCAGTGGAGTCCGACACGGAAGAAACACCATATATTTT.

This clonotype has only one observation. The chain joins TRBV5-5 to TRBJ1-2; TRBD1 agrees at 10 bases. Trimming removed 4 bases from V and 4 bases from J; junction bases left unmatched: 10. The CDR3 length is 16 residues. Germline V gene sequence: CDR1 SGHKS, CDR2 YYEKEE (reference sequence). CDR3 residues: CASSLLGQGVPYGYTF. In nucleotides, the CDR3 is TGTGCCAGCAGCCTCCTCGGACAGGGGGTTCCCTATGGCTACACCTTC.

In this sample, this clonotype turned up a few times. The rearrangement links TRBV25-1 to TRBJ1-2; maybe TRBD1 (5 bases). V lost 3 bases, J lost 5 bases, and 16 bases lay in between. This CDR3 has 15 residues. In germline, CDR1 is MGHDK, CDR2 SYGVNS. CDR3 loop: CASSDRDTRRYGYTF. The DNA of the CDR3 is TGTGCCAGCAGTGACAGGGATACGCGGCGGTATGGCTACACCTTC.

This clonotype has only a few counts. The V call is TRBV7-9, the J call TRBJ1-5, with TRBD1 identical over 9 bases. The V gene end was trimmed by 3 bases and the J gene end by 4 bases; junction bases not matched to a gene: 10. Germline V CDR1 and CDR2: SEHNR, FQNEAQ (reference sequence). The CDR3 totals 17 residues. The CDR3 region has the DNA TGTGCCAGCAGCTTTGGGGGAAAAGGGACAGGGAATCAGCCCCAGCATTTT. It specifies CASSFGGKGTGNQPQHF.

This clonotype was picked up many times. This chain joins TRBV7-9 and TRBJ2-5; 11 nucleotides align to TRBD2. CDR3 length: 15 amino acids. CDR1 and CDR2 (germline): SEHNR, FQNEAQ (reference sequence). The V gene end was trimmed by 6 bases and the J gene end by 3 bases; junction bases not matched to a gene: 6. The CDR3 DNA is TGTGCCAGCAGAACACCGGGACTAGCGGAAGAGACCCAGTACTTC. Its protein is CASRTPGLAEETQYF.